This TCR beta chain was documented in a study of blood T cell repertoires in COVID-19. Study at large: The analysed material was cDNA or gDNA that came from T cells, B-cell-depleted T cells, or PBMCs.

In the study's own analysis: Nucleated cell number was recorded as an estimate derived from reference gene primer amplification. Using immunoSEQ multiplex PCR, the repertoire was profiled, and TCRdb retains in-frame clones only, with some absent. V and J calls and clone size are given by that table; D and trimming were obtained from the DNA. This sample carries about 210,000 clones, roughly 82% of them seen once, and the ten largest clones take approximately 5%. The CDR3 sequence is 18 residues long. Individuals aged 18 to 89 years were recruited from 24 US areas. Cohorts were determined from participant-reported clinical history.

The J gene is TRBJ2-1, the V gene TRBV21-1; TRBD2 was called by the table and not checked on the DNA. TRBV21-1 counts as a pseudogene. Sequenced input: PBMCs or T cells enriched from blood (not recorded which). The sequence was obtained from a man aged 40-50 years with acute COVID-19. The CDR3 reads CASAGSPEEGSSHNEQFF. The DNA for the CDR3 is TGTGCCAGCGCAGGAAGCCCCGAGGAAGGGAGCTCCCACAATGAGCAGTTCTTC.